These T cell receptor beta chains were read from a single sample in a study of T cell repertoires in cytomegalovirus infection. TCRdb reanalysed the reads using MiXCR and keeps one entry per CDR3 protein. The sample has hundreds of thousands of distinct CDR3 sequences; approximately 33% are singletons. Sequencing used PBMCs. These receptors were obtained from a human donor in good health (CMV status not recorded). Some clones in this sample may be carry-over from other donors' samples. Each CDR3 is given without its conserved first and last residue.

J,V,CDR3
TRBJ1-1,TRBV11-2,ASSPLRARTEAF
TRBJ1-2,TRBV29-1,SVSARGGYT
TRBJ1-6,TRBV6-1,ASRFQATNSPLH
TRBJ2-1,TRBV6-2/TRBV6-3,ASSHTQLGDEQF
TRBJ1-5,TRBV19,ASSIPGRGPQH
TRBJ1-1,TRBV20-1,SARDPLQTGAS
TRBJ2-1,TRBV7-3,ASSDAGTSYNEQF
TRBJ2-3,TRBV27,ASRGLAVQY
TRBJ2-2,TRBV2,ASSEEGLAANTGELF
TRBJ2-3,TRBV7-2,ASSALVIAGRDTQY
TRBJ1-4,TRBV12-3/TRBV12-4,ASRIQGTNEKLF
TRBJ1-2,TRBV29-1,SVERTGDSYT
TRBJ2-7,TRBV4-1,ASSQDKGTGVEQY
TRBJ2-3,TRBV7-8,ASSSNPRTLSRTDTQY
TRBJ2-1,TRBV5-5,ASSPGGGGLWFYNEQF
TRBJ2-7,TRBV29-1,SGAGTYEQY
TRBJ2-5,TRBV7-2,ASSSGWGQETQY
TRBJ1-2,TRBV19,ASSGAGGLKGYT